What follows are 8 T cell receptor beta chains derived from one specimen sequenced in a study of blood T cell repertoires in COVID-19 (dated by TCRdb to between 2020 and 2021). Libraries were built with the immunoSEQ multiplex PCR assay. Drawn from immuneACCESS, this table holds only the in-frame rearrangements with V and J called that TCRdb kept. Clones are partly lost; checked studies trace under half to an unresolved V gene and leave the rest unexplained. Recorded for this sample are 150,000 or so clones; more than 65% of them occurred a single time. 9.5% to 11% of the sample belongs to the ten largest clones. The material sequenced was PBMCs or T cells enriched from blood (not recorded which). These TCRs come from a man over 45 who had recovered from COVID-19.

CDR3 in amino acids: CASSESRNTEAFF. Written as DNA, the CDR3 is TGCGCCAGCAGTGAGTCTAGGAACACTGAAGCTTTCTTT. The rearrangement links TRBV10-2 to TRBJ1-1, with D uncertain. Germline CDR1 WSHSY, CDR2 SAAADI. V lost 0 bases to trimming and J lost 1 base, with 3 bases between them. The CDR3 loop spans 13 amino acids.

V and J are TRBV11-1 and TRBJ1-2; no definite D call. Germline lookup yields CDR1 SGHAT and CDR2 FQDESV (reference sequence). This CDR3 contains 14 residues. V lost 2 bases, J lost 7 bases, and 14 bases lay in between. CDR3 sequence reads: CASSLLYSSSGYTF. For the CDR3, the DNA is TGTGCCAGCAGCTTATTGTACAGTTCAAGTGGCTACACCTTC.

This chain connects TRBV18 to TRBJ2-7, with TRBD2 matching over 7 bases. Germline V lookup: CDR1 KGHSH, CDR2 LQKENI. This CDR3 has 16 amino acids. V lost 3 bases and J lost 0; bases outside the gene matches: 8. CDR3 nucleotides: TGTGCCAGCTCACCCGGAAAGGGGAGGGCCTCCTACGAGCAGTACTTC. It is translated as CASSPGKGRASYEQYF.

The chain couples TRBV7-3 to TRBJ2-3, with D perhaps TRBD2 (6 bases). Per the germline V gene, CDR1 is SGHTA and CDR2 is FQGTGA. The CDR3 runs 17 residues. Deletions cut 5 bases from V and 5 bases from J, with 23 bases between. For the CDR3, the DNA is TGTGCCAGCAGCCCCCGTCCCCGCGGGGTAGGGGTAGATACGCAGTATTTT. This translates into CASSPRPRGVGVDTQYF.

The genes are TRBV4-1 and TRBJ1-4, with D maybe TRBD1 (6 bases). The V gene lost 4 bases and the J gene lost 4 bases, with 13 bases spanning the gap. Germline lookup yields CDR1 MGHRA and CDR2 YSYEKL. The length of the CDR3 is 15 residues. CDR3 in amino acids: CASSLGGVLNEKLFF. As DNA, the CDR3 is TGCGCCAGCAGCCTAGGGGGGGTCCTTAATGAAAAACTGTTTTTT.

The chain is built from TRBV10-3 and TRBJ1-1; the D gene is possibly TRBD1 (5 bases). V lost 9 bases, J lost 1 base, and 9 bases lay in between. The V gene's germline CDR1 is ENHRY and CDR2 SYGVKD. CDR3 length: 12 residues. CDR3 sequence (DNA): TGTGCCATAGGACACTCGAACACTGAAGCTTTCTTT. It is translated as CAIGHSNTEAFF.

The chain is built from TRBV7-9 and TRBJ2-7, with a tentative D call TRBD2 (5 bases). V was cut by 6 bases and J by 0 bases, with 15 bases left in between. CDR3 length: 15 residues. CDR1 SEHNR and CDR2 FQNEAQ come from the germline V gene (reference sequence). The CDR3 nucleotides read TGTGCCAGCAGTCGTTTTGTAGGGAGCTCCTACGAGCAGTACTTC. Amino acids: CASSRFVGSSYEQYF. Filled out from reference TRBV7-9 and TRBJ2-7, the complete variable domain reads DTGVSQNPRHKITKRGQNVTFRCDPISEHNRLYWYRQTLGQGPEFLTYFQNEAQLEKSRLLSDRFSAERPKGSFSTLEIQRTEQGDSAMYLCASSRFVGSSYEQYFGPGTRLTVT.

The J gene is TRBJ2-1, the V gene TRBV24-1; 7 nucleotides agree with TRBD2. CDR1 is KGHDR and CDR2 is SFDVKD in the germline V gene. This CDR3 has 16 amino acids. V trimming: 4 bases; J trimming: 0 bases; junction bases outside the gene matches: 5. CDR3 sequence reads: CATSDTSASSYNEQFF. The DNA of the CDR3 is TGTGCCACCAGTGACACTAGCGCTAGCTCCTACAATGAGCAGTTCTTC.